The sample holds a few counts of the clone carrying this T cell receptor (beta chain). The antigen remains unidentified. The V end was cut by 4 bases, the J end by 7 bases, with 25 bases between. The germline gives CDR1 SGHAT, CDR2 FQNNGV. This CDR3 has 17 residues. TCR beta libraries were prepared from cDNA with unique molecular identifiers. TCRdb itself ran the PCR reads through MiXCR, one entry per CDR3 protein. The sample shows 750,000 to 900,000 distinct CDR3 sequences, around 42% of them seen only once. The data belong to a study of post-analysis software for immune sequencing data. Study in general: There were relapsing-remitting, secondary progressive and progressive-relapsing multiple sclerosis among the disease courses included.

Study outcomes and limitations: Controls had significantly higher normalized Chao1 diversity than multiple sclerosis patients. Controls showed lower frequencies than patients for a handful of TRBV segments, and TRBV5-6, TRBV5-1 and TRBV20-1 were among these. Samples sharing a preparation batch grouped tightly together when assessed by F measure.

The specimen was blood. This chain links TRBV11-2 with TRBJ1-2, with D possibly being TRBD1 (6 bases). The source is a girl aged 5 to 17 with multiple sclerosis. Written as DNA, the CDR3 is TGTGCCAGCAGCTCTTACCGAGGGGGATCCGTACATGGTGGCTACACCTTC. This gives the protein CASSSYRGGSVHGGYTF.